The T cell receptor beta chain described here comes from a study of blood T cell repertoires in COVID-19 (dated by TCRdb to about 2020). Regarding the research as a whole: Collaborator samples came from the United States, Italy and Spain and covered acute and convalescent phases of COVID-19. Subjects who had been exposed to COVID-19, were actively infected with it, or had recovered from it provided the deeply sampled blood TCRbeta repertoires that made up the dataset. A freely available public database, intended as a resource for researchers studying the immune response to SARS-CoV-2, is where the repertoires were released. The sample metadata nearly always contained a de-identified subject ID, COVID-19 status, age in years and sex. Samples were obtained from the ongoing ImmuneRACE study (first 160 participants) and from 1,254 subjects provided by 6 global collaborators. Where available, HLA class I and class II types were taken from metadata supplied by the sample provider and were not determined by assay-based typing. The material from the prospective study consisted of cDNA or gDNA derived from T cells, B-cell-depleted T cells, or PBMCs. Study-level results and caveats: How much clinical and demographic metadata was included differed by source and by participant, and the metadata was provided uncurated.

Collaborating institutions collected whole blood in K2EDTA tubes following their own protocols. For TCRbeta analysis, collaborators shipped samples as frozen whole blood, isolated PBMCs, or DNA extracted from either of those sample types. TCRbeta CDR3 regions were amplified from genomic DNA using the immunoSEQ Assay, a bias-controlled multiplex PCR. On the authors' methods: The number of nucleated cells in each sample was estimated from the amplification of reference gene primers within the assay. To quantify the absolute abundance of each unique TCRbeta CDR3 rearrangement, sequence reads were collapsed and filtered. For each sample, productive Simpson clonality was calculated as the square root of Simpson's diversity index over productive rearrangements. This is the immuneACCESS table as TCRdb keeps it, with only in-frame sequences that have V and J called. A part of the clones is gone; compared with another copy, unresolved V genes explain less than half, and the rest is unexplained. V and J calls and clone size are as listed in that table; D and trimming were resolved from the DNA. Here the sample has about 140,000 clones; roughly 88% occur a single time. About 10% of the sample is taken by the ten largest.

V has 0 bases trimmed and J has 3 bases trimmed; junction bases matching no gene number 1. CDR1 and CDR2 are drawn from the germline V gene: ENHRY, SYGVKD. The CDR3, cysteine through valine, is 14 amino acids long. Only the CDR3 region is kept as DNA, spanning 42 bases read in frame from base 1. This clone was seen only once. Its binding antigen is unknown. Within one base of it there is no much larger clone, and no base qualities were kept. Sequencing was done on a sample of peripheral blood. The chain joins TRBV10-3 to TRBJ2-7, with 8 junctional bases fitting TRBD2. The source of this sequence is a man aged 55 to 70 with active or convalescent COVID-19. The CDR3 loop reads CAISESSGSYEQYV. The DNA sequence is TGTGCCATCAGTGAGTCAAGCGGGAGCTACGAGCAGTACGTC.